This is a list of T cell receptor beta chains from one sample in a study of cytomegalovirus exposure and HLA in healthy donors. Only in-frame clones appear in the TCRdb table, and some are missing; sequencing was by immunoSEQ multiplex PCR. The sample lists roughly 78,000 clones, roughly 64% occurring once. The sample comprised PBMCs. The receptors stem from a man aged 30-40 years in good health and CMV-seropositive. Both conserved end residues are part of each CDR3. D genes are given only for firm matches. Clone size, where shown, is once, few, many, or a class for clones that have expanded.

size: .
D: TRBD1
J: TRBJ2-7
V: TRBV11-3
length: 14
CDR3: CASSLGDRSYEQYF
DNA: TGTGCCAGCAGCTTAGGGGACAGATCCTACGAGCAGTACTTC

size: .
D: TRBD1
J: TRBJ1-5
V: TRBV5-4
length: 15
CDR3: CASSVQGASNQPQHF
DNA: TGTGCCAGTTCGGTACAGGGGGCGTCTAATCAGCCCCAGCATTTT

size: .
D: .
J: TRBJ1-5
V: TRBV18
length: 16
CDR3: CASSLDTAYSNQPQHF
DNA: TGTGCCAGCTCACTAGACACGGCCTATAGCAATCAGCCCCAGCATTTT

size: .
D: .
J: TRBJ1-2
V: TRBV6-5
length: 13
CDR3: CASSTGSKSGYTF
DNA: TGTGCCAGCAGTACAGGGTCGAAAAGTGGCTACACCTTC

size: .
D: TRBD2
J: TRBJ2-7
V: TRBV4-1
length: 15
CDR3: CASSQGAGRVYEQYF
DNA: TGCGCCAGCAGCCAAGGGGCCGGGAGGGTCTACGAGCAGTACTTC

size: few
D: TRBD1
J: TRBJ1-2
V: TRBV7-8
length: 13
CDR3: CASSLDRDYGYTF
DNA: TGTGCCAGCAGCCTCGACAGGGACTATGGCTACACCTTC

size: few
D: .
J: TRBJ2-7
V: TRBV2
length: 15
CDR3: CASSQNRDFNYEQYF
DNA: TGTGCCAGCAGCCAAAACAGGGATTTTAATTACGAGCAGTACTTC

size: few
D: .
J: TRBJ2-2
V: TRBV5-1
length: 14
CDR3: CASSPGHSTGELFF
DNA: TGCGCCAGCAGCCCGGGACACTCCACCGGGGAGCTGTTTTTT

size: .
D: .
J: TRBJ2-5
V: TRBV5-1
length: 15
CDR3: CASSLDGHRQETQYF
DNA: TGCGCCAGCAGCTTGGACGGACACCGCCAAGAGACCCAGTACTTC

size: .
D: .
J: TRBJ2-4
V: TRBV4-2
length: 15
CDR3: CASSQESGAKNIQYF
DNA: TGTGCCAGCAGCCAAGAGTCCGGAGCCAAAAACATTCAGTACTTC

size: few
D: TRBD1
J: TRBJ2-6
V: TRBV19
length: 17
CDR3: CASSIGTGPGGANVLTF
DNA: TGTGCCAGTAGTATAGGGACAGGGCCGGGGGGGGCCAACGTCCTGACTTTC

size: .
D: TRBD2
J: TRBJ2-5
V: TRBV9
length: 15
CDR3: CASSVGLAVGGTQYF
DNA: TGTGCCAGCAGCGTAGGACTAGCGGTTGGTGGGACCCAGTACTTC

size: .
D: .
J: TRBJ1-1
V: TRBV19
length: 14
CDR3: CASSIGGRNTEAFF
DNA: TGTGCCAGTAGTATAGGCGGCAGGAACACTGAAGCTTTCTTT

size: few
D: .
J: TRBJ1-2
V: TRBV11-3
length: 13
CDR3: CASSPDTAYGYTF
DNA: TGTGCCAGCAGCCCTGACACGGCCTATGGCTACACCTTC

size: once
D: .
J: TRBJ1-5
V: TRBV7-9
length: 12
CDR3: CASSIDPLYQHF
DNA: TGTGCCAGCAGCATAGACCCTCTCTATCAGCATTTT

size: .
D: .
J: TRBJ2-5
V: TRBV30
length: 14
CDR3: CAWSIDPGQETQYF
DNA: TGTGCCTGGAGTATTGACCCAGGCCAAGAGACCCAGTACTTC

size: .
D: TRBD2
J: TRBJ2-5
V: TRBV6-7
length: 13
CDR3: CASGYSMAGDQYF
DNA: TGTGCCAGCGGTTACTCGATGGCGGGGGACCAGTACTTC

size: .
D: .
J: TRBJ2-5
V: TRBV15
length: 14
CDR3: CATSRHQGGETQYF
DNA: TGTGCCACCAGCAGACACCAGGGTGGAGAGACCCAGTACTTC

size: .
D: TRBD1
J: TRBJ2-3
V: TRBV29-1
length: 13
CDR3: CSAPGQGTDTQYF
DNA: TGCAGCGCACCGGGACAGGGGACAGATACGCAGTATTTT

size: .
D: TRBD2
J: TRBJ2-3
V: TRBV5-1
length: 16
CDR3: CASSSSFLAGTDTQYF
DNA: TGCGCCAGCAGCTCCTCGTTTCTAGCGGGCACAGATACGCAGTATTTT

size: .
D: TRBD1
J: TRBJ2-3
V: TRBV5-1
length: 15
CDR3: CASSLDRGYTDTQYF
DNA: TGCGCCAGCAGCTTGGACAGGGGATACACAGATACGCAGTATTTT

size: .
D: .
J: TRBJ1-6
V: TRBV28
length: 12
CDR3: CASSPPVPPLHF
DNA: TGTGCCAGCAGCCCCCCGGTTCCACCCCTCCACTTT

size: .
D: TRBD2
J: TRBJ2-1
V: TRBV5-1
length: 15
CDR3: CASGITSASYNEQFF
DNA: TGCGCCAGCGGCATTACTAGCGCTTCCTACAATGAGCAGTTCTTC

size: .
D: .
J: TRBJ2-2
V: TRBV11-2
length: 12
CDR3: CASSFLAGELFF
DNA: TGTGCCAGCAGCTTTCTCGCCGGGGAGCTGTTTTTT

size: .
D: TRBD1
J: TRBJ2-3
V: TRBV11-2
length: 17
CDR3: CASSLTGTGVGTDTQYF
DNA: TGTGCCAGCAGCCTAACCGGGACAGGAGTTGGCACAGATACGCAGTATTTT

size: .
D: .
J: TRBJ1-2
V: TRBV6-6
length: 13
CDR3: CASSSDTSYGYTF
DNA: TGTGCCAGCAGCTCAGACACATCTTATGGCTACACCTTC

size: .
D: TRBD2
J: TRBJ2-7
V: TRBV6-5
length: 14
CDR3: CAAKRGVPPYEQYF
DNA: TGTGCGGCTAAGCGGGGGGTCCCTCCCTACGAGCAGTACTTC

size: once
D: TRBD1
J: TRBJ1-1
V: TRBV11-2
length: 14
CDR3: CASSSQGGNTEAFF
DNA: TGTGCCAGCAGCTCGCAGGGGGGGAACACTGAAGCTTTCTTT

size: .
D: TRBD1
J: TRBJ1-5
V: TRBV2
length: 13
CDR3: CASSRQGNQPQHF
DNA: TGTGCCAGCAGTCGACAGGGGAATCAGCCCCAGCATTTT

size: .
D: .
J: TRBJ1-2
V: TRBV6-5
length: 14
CDR3: CASSYEPRDYGYTF
DNA: TGTGCCAGCAGTTATGAGCCCAGGGACTATGGCTACACCTTC

size: few
D: .
J: TRBJ2-1
V: TRBV7-9
length: 13
CDR3: CASSLIQNNEQFF
DNA: TGTGCCAGCAGCTTAATACAGAACAATGAGCAGTTCTTC

size: .
D: TRBD2
J: TRBJ2-5
V: TRBV27
length: 14
CDR3: CASRSSGMSETQYF
DNA: TGTGCCAGCAGGTCTAGCGGAATGTCAGAGACCCAGTACTTC

size: .
D: TRBD1
J: TRBJ1-5
V: TRBV5-1
length: 14
CDR3: CASSSQGADQPQHF
DNA: TGCGCCAGCAGCTCCCAGGGGGCGGACCAGCCCCAGCATTTT

size: .
D: TRBD1
J: TRBJ1-2
V: TRBV19
length: 14
CDR3: CASSIGQGFYGYTF
DNA: TGTGCCAGTAGTATAGGACAGGGTTTTTATGGCTACACCTTC

size: once
D: TRBD1
J: TRBJ2-1
V: TRBV7-9
length: 17
CDR3: CASSLGETGTDYNEQFF
DNA: TGTGCCAGCAGCTTAGGTGAAACCGGGACAGATTACAATGAGCAGTTCTTC

size: .
D: TRBD2
J: TRBJ2-1
V: TRBV5-6
length: 15
CDR3: CASSLVLAGYNEQFF
DNA: TGTGCCAGCAGCTTGGTACTAGCGGGTTACAATGAGCAGTTCTTC

size: .
D: TRBD2
J: TRBJ2-3
V: TRBV5-6
length: 16
CDR3: CASSWGLAENTDTQYF
DNA: TGTGCCAGCAGTTGGGGACTAGCGGAGAACACAGATACGCAGTATTTT

size: .
D: .
J: TRBJ2-7
V: TRBV2
length: 15
CDR3: CASSEFGGSSGEQYF
DNA: TGTGCCAGCAGTGAATTTGGAGGGAGTTCTGGCGAGCAGTACTTC

size: .
D: .
J: TRBJ1-1
V: TRBV13
length: 17
CDR3: CASSQGQPPGGGTEAFF
DNA: TGTGCCAGCAGCCAGGGACAACCCCCCGGCGGCGGCACTGAAGCTTTCTTT

size: .
D: TRBD1
J: TRBJ2-5
V: TRBV6-5
length: 15
CDR3: CASSVTGTGGETQYF
DNA: TGTGCCAGCAGTGTGACCGGGACAGGGGGGGAGACCCAGTACTTC

size: medium-sized
D: .
J: TRBJ2-3
V: TRBV4-1
length: 15
CDR3: CASSSEGVGPDTQYF
DNA: TGCGCCAGCAGCTCGGAAGGGGTCGGCCCAGATACGCAGTATTTT

size: .
D: .
J: TRBJ1-2
V: TRBV29-1
length: 12
CDR3: CSVRRQGEGYTF
DNA: TGCAGCGTTAGGCGTCAGGGCGAGGGCTACACCTTC

size: .
D: .
J: TRBJ1-2
V: TRBV28
length: 14
CDR3: CASSLPGGAYGYTF
DNA: TGTGCCAGCAGTTTACCGGGAGGGGCATATGGCTACACCTTC

size: .
D: TRBD1
J: TRBJ2-2
V: TRBV25-1
length: 17
CDR3: CASSEYRGSGNTGELFF
DNA: TGTGCCAGCAGTGAGTACAGGGGGTCCGGGAACACCGGGGAGCTGTTTTTT

size: .
D: TRBD2
J: TRBJ2-3
V: TRBV19
length: 16
CDR3: CASSLQTSGRGDTQYF
DNA: TGTGCCAGTAGTCTCCAGACTAGCGGGCGAGGGGATACGCAGTATTTT

size: .
D: .
J: TRBJ2-1
V: TRBV5-1
length: 15
CDR3: CASRPTRSSYNEQFF
DNA: TGCGCCAGCCGCCCGACTAGGAGCTCCTACAATGAGCAGTTCTTC

size: .
D: .
J: TRBJ2-7
V: TRBV6-1
length: 11
CDR3: CASSGDTEQYF
DNA: TGTGCCAGCAGTGGCGACACCGAGCAGTACTTC

size: .
D: TRBD2
J: TRBJ2-3
V: TRBV7-2
length: 17
CDR3: CASSLVSPREVTDTQYF
DNA: TGTGCCAGCAGCTTAGTGAGTCCGCGGGAGGTTACAGATACGCAGTATTTT

size: .
D: .
J: TRBJ2-1
V: TRBV6-1
length: 12
CDR3: CASSDLPNEGFF
DNA: TGTGCCAGCAGTGACCTCCCCAATGAGGGGTTCTTC

size: .
D: .
J: TRBJ2-7
V: TRBV4-1
length: 14
CDR3: CASSPTEGLHEQYF
DNA: TGCGCCAGCAGCCCGACTGAGGGTTTACACGAGCAGTACTTC

size: .
D: .
J: TRBJ2-3
V: TRBV2
length: 17
CDR3: CASSDRAGGRESDTQYF
DNA: TGTGCCAGCAGTGATCGGGCCGGGGGGCGGGAGTCAGATACGCAGTATTTT

size: .
D: .
J: TRBJ2-6
V: TRBV12-5
length: 15
CDR3: CASGLGQTEANVLTF
DNA: TGTGCTAGTGGTTTAGGACAGACTGAGGCCAACGTCCTGACTTTC

size: .
D: TRBD2
J: TRBJ2-5
V: TRBV5-8
length: 15
CDR3: CASSLGTSGQETQYF
DNA: TGTGCCAGCAGCTTGGGGACTAGCGGACAAGAGACCCAGTACTTC